The 30 T cell receptor beta chains listed next were all sequenced from one sample in a study of Tregs in tolerant kidney transplant recipients. Sequenced by immunoSEQ multiplex PCR; TCRdb stores in-frame clones only, minus some. The data show fewer than 45,000 clones, around 95% seen once. Their specific antigens are unknown. Sequenced sample: Tregs from blood cultured with allogeneic cells. These receptors all come from a human donor in good health.

The rearrangement uses TRBV7-2 and TRBJ1-2, with 9 bases lining up with TRBD1. The CDR3 spans 14 residues. Trimming removed 3 bases from V and 3 bases from J; junction bases left unmatched: 2. The germline gives CDR1 SGHTA, CDR2 FQGNSA. CDR3 region: CASSLDRGDYGYTF. The CDR3 nucleotides read TGTGCCAGCAGCTTGGACAGGGGTGACTATGGCTACACCTTC.

The chain employs TRBV7-8 and TRBJ2-7; 8 nucleotides match TRBD1. The ends lost 4 bases at V and 5 bases at J; junction bases unmatched: 4. Germline V lookup: CDR1 SGHVS, CDR2 FQNEAQ. This CDR3 spans 13 amino acids. DNA of the CDR3: TGTGCCAGCAGCTCCGGACAGGGCAACGAGCAGTACTTC. Protein: CASSSGQGNEQYF.

Turning to this clone: One end of the junction varies from germline; a read error may be responsible. The chain recombines TRBV29-1 with TRBJ1-1; D not resolved. This CDR3 has 13 amino acids. Germline V gene sequence: CDR1 SQVTM, CDR2 ANQGSEA. CDR3 in DNA: TGCAGCGTTAAAGAGCAATTGAACACTGAAGCTTTCTTT. It specifies CSVKEQLNTEAFF.

The gene calls are TRBV18 and TRBJ1-1; 8 bases align to TRBD1. The CDR3 is 15 residues long. Germline-derived CDR1 and CDR2 are KGHSH and LQKENI. V shed 6 bases and J 5 bases; nucleotides not matched to a gene: 11. The CDR3 region has the DNA TGTGCCAGCTCCCCTAGACCGACAGGGGAGACTGAAGCTTTCTTT. Translating gives CASSPRPTGETEAFF.

The CDR3 sequence is CASSLRPAGLTEAFF. DNA for the CDR3: TGTGCCAGCAGCTTACGTCCCGCTGGGTTAACTGAAGCTTTCTTT. The V and J genes are TRBV11-2 and TRBJ1-1; D ambiguous. The ends were cut back, 2 bases at V and 5 bases at J, with 15 bases in the middle. This CDR3 spans 15 amino acids. The germline V gene encodes CDR1 SGHAT and CDR2 FQNNGV.

The V call is TRBV5-1, the J call TRBJ1-2, with no clear D. CDR3 length: 14 amino acids. V gave up 0 bases and J gave up 0 bases, with 6 bases separating them. CDR1 is SGHRS and CDR2 is YFSETQ in the germline V gene. CDR3 sequence reads: CASSLGATNYGYTF. In DNA form, the CDR3 reads TGCGCCAGCAGCTTGGGGGCCACTAACTATGGCTACACCTTC.

The chain uses TRBV19 and TRBJ2-3; a possible D gene is TRBD2 (6 bases). With 5 bases removed from V and 3 bases from J, the gap between germline ends came to 12 bases. The germline CDR1 and CDR2 sequences are LNHDA and SQIVND (reference sequence). CDR3 length: 14 amino acids. CDR3 loop: CASSSGDSTDTQYF. The CDR3 bases are TGTGCCAGTAGTTCGGGAGATTCTACAGATACGCAGTATTTT.

The chain couples TRBV5-6 to TRBJ1-2; 8 positions match TRBD1. The CDR3 loop spans 14 amino acids. V lost 4 bases, J lost 7 bases, and 9 bases stayed unmatched. Germline CDR1 SGHDT, CDR2 YYEEEE. The CDR3 region is CASSRGRGLGGYTF. CDR3 in DNA: TGTGCCAGCAGCAGGGGCAGGGGGCTTGGTGGCTACACCTTC.

The chain combines TRBV5-1 with TRBJ1-6; D is undetermined. The germline CDR1 and CDR2 sequences are SGHRS and YFSETQ. The CDR3 covers 15 residues. Trimming stripped 0 bases from V and 9 bases from J, with 13 bases between. The CDR3 loop reads CASSLGTTSGSPLHF. The CDR3 nucleotides are TGCGCCAGCAGCTTGGGTACAACTAGTGGTTCACCCCTCCACTTT. Complete variable domain (other parts from reference TRBV5-1 and TRBJ1-6): KAGVTQTPRYLIKTRGQQVTLSCSPISGHRSVSWYQQTPGQGLQFLFEYFSETQRNKGNFPGRFSGRQFSNSRSEMNVSTLELGDSALYLCASSLGTTSGSPLHFGNGTRLTVT.

The chain joins TRBV18 to TRBJ2-6; TRBD1 matches at 7 bases. J was trimmed by 2 bases and V by 6 bases; bases with no gene match: 10. Per germline, CDR1 KGHSH and CDR2 LQKENI. CDR3 length: 17 amino acids. CDR3 region: CASSWGKGAPGANVLTF. The CDR3 coding sequence is TGTGCCAGCTCTTGGGGCAAGGGGGCGCCTGGGGCCAACGTCCTGACTTTC.

The chain employs TRBV5-5 and TRBJ1-4; D gene unclear. The germline gives CDR1 SGHKS, CDR2 YYEKEE (reference sequence). The CDR3 is 16 residues long. Trimming stripped 3 bases from V and 8 bases from J, with 20 bases between. CDR3 sequence: CASSYLEAAADEKLFF. CDR3 DNA: TGTGCCAGCAGCTATCTAGAGGCAGCGGCCGACGAAAAACTGTTTTTT.

The V call is TRBV7-6, the J call TRBJ2-7; D unresolved. CDR3 length: 13 amino acids. CDR1 SGHVS and CDR2 FNYEAQ come from the germline V gene. The V gene lost 5 bases and the J gene lost 3 bases, with 11 bases spanning the gap. The DNA of the CDR3 is TGTGCCAGCAGCCTCACGCGCAGCTACGAGCAGTACTTC. This encodes CASSLTRSYEQYF.

The chain combines TRBV11-2 with TRBJ2-2; D unclear. Trimming took off 2 bases at V and 0 bases at J, with 10 bases between the two ends. CDR3 size: 16 residues. Germline values: CDR1 SGHAT, CDR2 FQNNGV. Here the CDR3 reads CASSLTLVANTGELFF. The CDR3 DNA is TGTGCCAGCAGCTTAACCCTAGTAGCGAACACCGGGGAGCTGTTTTTT.

The chain uses TRBV4-2 and TRBJ2-5, with D unclear. There are 13 residues in the CDR3. Germline CDR1 is LGHNA and CDR2 is YNFKEQ. Trimming stripped 3 bases from V and 5 bases from J, with 10 bases between. CDR3 DNA sequence: TGTGCCAGCAGCCACCAAACACGGGAGACCCAGTACTTC. Translated: CASSHQTRETQYF.

J is TRBJ2-1 and V is TRBV2, with 8 bases aligning to TRBD1. The V gene end was trimmed by 7 bases and the J gene end by 4 bases; junction bases not matched to a gene: 9. This CDR3 is built from 15 residues. Per germline, CDR1 SNHLY and CDR2 FYNNEI. The CDR3, as DNA: TGTGCCAGCAAACAGGACAGGGCACGGTACAATGAGCAGTTCTTC. It is translated as CASKQDRARYNEQFF. Drawing the rest from reference TRBV2 and TRBJ2-1, the complete variable domain is EPEVTQTPSHQVTQMGQEVILRCVPISNHLYFYWYRQILGQKVEFLVSFYNNEISEKSEIFDDQFSVERPDGSNFTLKIRSTKLEDSAMYFCASKQDRARYNEQFFGPGTRLTVL.

The chain has TRBV11-2 and TRBJ1-1, with D unclear. The germline V gene has CDR1 SGHAT and CDR2 FQNNGV. CDR3 size: 13 residues. Trimming left V 1 base short and J 3 bases short, with 6 bases between. The CDR3 nucleotides read TGTGCCAGCAGCTTAGGTAGGGACACTGAAGCTTTCTTT. Its translation is CASSLGRDTEAFF. Full variable domain (remainder filled in from reference TRBV11-2 and TRBJ1-1): EAGVAQSPRYKIIEKRQSVAFWCNPISGHATLYWYQQILGQGPKLLIQFQNNGVVDDSQLPKDRFSAERLKGVDSTLKIQPAKLEDSAVYLCASSLGRDTEAFFGQGTRLTVV.

This clone showed up just a few times. V and J are TRBV7-2 and TRBJ2-7; a possible D gene is TRBD1 (5 bases). The CDR3 spans 15 residues. V lost 5 bases, J lost 2 bases, and 16 bases lay in between. Germline values: CDR1 SGHTA, CDR2 FQGNSA. In DNA, the CDR3 is TGTGCCAGCAGCACAGCCGACAGCCGTACCTACGAGCAGTACTTC. Amino acids: CASSTADSRTYEQYF.

A word on this clone: Compared with germline, one end of the junction differs, possibly owing to a read error. Other DNA sequences in this specimen translate into the identical CDR3. The J gene is TRBJ2-7, the V gene TRBV9; perhaps TRBD2 as D (5 bases). Germline V CDR1 and CDR2: SGDLS, YYNGEE. The CDR3 has 13 residues. The CDR3 spells CASSVSEASEQYF. The DNA of the CDR3 is TGTGCCAGTAGCGTGTCCGAGGCGAGCGAGCAGTACTTC.

V usage is TRBV10-2 and J usage is TRBJ1-6; 9 bases align to TRBD1. This CDR3 is 14 amino acids long. Trimming took 6 bases from V and 7 from J; bases not matched to a gene: 4. Germline V gene lookup returns CDR1 WSHSY and CDR2 SAAADI. The CDR3 is CASRRQGGNSPLHF. CDR3 nucleotides: TGCGCCAGCAGACGACAGGGGGGCAATTCACCCCTCCACTTT.

The chain recombines TRBV30 with TRBJ1-2, with D possibly TRBD1 on 6 matching bases. The CDR3 length is 11 residues. The V gene's germline CDR1 is GTSNPN and CDR2 SVGIG (reference sequence). Deletions cut 2 bases from V and 8 bases from J, with 9 bases between. Here the CDR3 reads CAWSSGGGYTF. The CDR3, as DNA: TGTGCCTGGAGTTCCGGGGGCGGCTACACCTTC.

This clone was counted a single time. The genes are TRBV4-1 and TRBJ2-2; D not certain. CDR1 and CDR2 (germline): MGHRA, YSYEKL. This CDR3 has 18 residues. Trimming shortened V by 0 bases and J by 2 bases, and 16 bases separated the two germline ends. The CDR3 DNA reads as TGCGCCAGCAGCCAAGATGAGGAGAACGGGTTAAACACCGGGGAGCTGTTTTTT. It translates to CASSQDEENGLNTGELFF.

The chain employs TRBV2 and TRBJ2-7; perhaps TRBD2 as D (5 bases). The germline V gene encodes CDR1 SNHLY and CDR2 FYNNEI. The CDR3 totals 15 residues. Trimming stripped 8 bases from V and 8 bases from J, with 25 bases between. This CDR3 is CASSTTIRSSSQQYF. The CDR3 coding sequence is TGTGCCAGCTCCACCACGATTCGCAGTTCTAGCCAGCAGTACTTC.

This chain links TRBV7-8 with TRBJ2-1; D gene unclear. Trimming removed 4 bases at V and 4 bases at J, with 17 bases between. CDR1 and CDR2 (germline): SGHVS, FQNEAQ. This CDR3 region has 16 residues. This CDR3 is CASSSPLWVEYNEQFF. The CDR3 DNA follows: TGTGCCAGCAGCTCCCCCTTATGGGTCGAATACAATGAGCAGTTCTTC.

This chain connects TRBV6-5 to TRBJ1-2; D is ambiguous. The CDR3 loop spans 15 amino acids. Per the germline V gene, CDR1 is MNHEY and CDR2 is SVGAGI. Trimming left V 6 bases short and J 0 bases short, with 14 bases between. Here the CDR3 reads CASRGSKTSNYGYTF. The CDR3 region has the DNA TGTGCCAGCAGGGGCAGCAAGACTTCTAACTATGGCTACACCTTC.

The chain combines TRBV6-1 with TRBJ2-5, with TRBD1 matching over 8 bases. The V segment lost 8 bases and the J segment 5 bases; nucleotides outside the gene matches: 10. Germline CDR1 reads MNHNS; CDR2 reads SASEGT. The CDR3 spans 14 residues. Here the CDR3 reads CASRGQGITETQYF. The CDR3 nucleotides are TGTGCCAGCCGCGGACAGGGCATTACGGAGACCCAGTACTTC.

V is TRBV5-6 and J is TRBJ1-3; a weak D match, TRBD1 (5 bases). Germline V gives CDR1 SGHDT, CDR2 YYEEEE. Trimming shortened V by 0 bases and J by 2 bases, and 9 bases separated the two germline ends. The CDR3 covers 15 residues. CDR3 protein: CASSLGGFPGNTIYF. The CDR3 nucleotides are TGTGCCAGCAGCTTGGGGGGGTTTCCTGGAAACACCATATATTTT.

V and J are TRBV7-9 and TRBJ1-2; maybe TRBD1 (6 bases). The CDR3 extends over 15 amino acids. V shed 5 bases and J shed 6 bases, with 19 bases lying between them. Looked up from germline, CDR1 is SEHNR and CDR2 is FQNEAQ (reference sequence). The CDR3 DNA follows: TGTGCCAGCAGCCCGGGGCTGGGGGCGGGGAATGGCTACACCTTC. Its translation is CASSPGLGAGNGYTF. The full variable domain, rest sourced from reference TRBV7-9 and TRBJ1-2, is DTGVSQNPRHKITKRGQNVTFRCDPISEHNRLYWYRQTLGQGPEFLTYFQNEAQLEKSRLLSDRFSAERPKGSFSTLEIQRTEQGDSAMYLCASSPGLGAGNGYTFGSGTRLTVV.

The chain combines TRBV18 with TRBJ1-1; TRBD1 aligns across 7 bases. This CDR3 comprises 14 residues. Losses at the gene ends were 6 bases for V and 2 bases for J; bases not matched to a gene: 6. Germline V gene sequence: CDR1 KGHSH, CDR2 LQKENI. The CDR3 is CASSRRQGNTEAFF. The CDR3 DNA reads as TGTGCCAGCTCTCGCCGACAGGGCAACACTGAAGCTTTCTTT.

This clone was detected only a few times. This rearrangement joins TRBV7-2 to TRBJ2-1; a weak D match, TRBD2 (5 bases). The CDR3 is made up of 15 amino acids. Germline V gene data show CDR1 as SGHTA and CDR2 as FQGNSA. V was cut by 1 base and J by 5 bases, with 12 bases left in between. The CDR3 here is CASSLVGSLDNEQFF. The CDR3 DNA reads as TGTGCCAGCAGCTTAGTAGGGAGTTTAGACAATGAGCAGTTCTTC. The full variable domain, rest sourced from reference TRBV7-2 and TRBJ2-1, is GAGVSQSPSNKVTEKGKDVELRCDPISGHTALYWYRQSLGQGLEFLIYFQGNSAPDKSGLPSDRFSAERTGGSVSTLTIQRTQQEDSAVYLCASSLVGSLDNEQFFGPGTRLTVL.

This clone was seen only once. CDR3: CASSTAVYNEQFF. CDR3 in DNA: TGTGCCAGTAGTACGGCCGTCTACAATGAGCAGTTCTTC. The gene calls are TRBV19 and TRBJ2-1; D is unclear. The V and J ends lost 4 bases and 3 bases respectively, with 7 bases between them. This CDR3 has 13 residues. The V gene's germline CDR1 is LNHDA and CDR2 SQIVND (reference sequence).